This T cell receptor beta chain was captured in a study of regulatory T cells in long-lasting Graves disease. The CDR3 spans 15 residues. Germline-derived CDR1 and CDR2 are MDHEN and SYDVKM. J was trimmed by 7 bases and V by 7 bases; bases with no gene match: 8. Noted time point: newly diagnosed GD, antithyroid drugs for less than 3 months. Construction of the TCR library relied on RNA isolated from PBMCs. The TCR beta library used iRepertoire HTBI primers with Arm-PCR amplification of CDR3. TCRdb redid the calling of the multiplex PCR reads with MiXCR, one entry per CDR3 protein. In the table there are fewer than 450,000 distinct CDR3 sequences, over 14% of which are singletons. The sample also formed part of further work on T cells in Graves' hyperthyroidism and ophthalmopathy.

This material consisted of peripheral blood mononuclear cells (PBMCs), taken at new diagnosis, from a patient treated with antithyroid drugs. This receptor was obtained from a woman aged 35 to 49 with Graves disease. J is TRBJ1-6 and V is TRBV28; 9 bases match TRBD1. The CDR3: CASMAQGARNSPLHF. CDR3 coding DNA: TGTGCCAGCATGGCACAGGGGGCGCGAAATTCACCCCTCCACTTT.